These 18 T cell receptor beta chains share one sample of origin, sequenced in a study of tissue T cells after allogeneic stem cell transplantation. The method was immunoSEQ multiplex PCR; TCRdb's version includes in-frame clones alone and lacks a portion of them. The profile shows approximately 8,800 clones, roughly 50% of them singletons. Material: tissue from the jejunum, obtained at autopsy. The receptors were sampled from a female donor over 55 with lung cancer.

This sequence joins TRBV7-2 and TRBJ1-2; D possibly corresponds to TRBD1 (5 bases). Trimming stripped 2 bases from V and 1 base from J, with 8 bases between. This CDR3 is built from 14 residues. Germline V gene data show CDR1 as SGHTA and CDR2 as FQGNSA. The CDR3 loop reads CASSLRDGNYGYTF. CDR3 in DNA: TGTGCCAGCAGCTTAAGGGACGGTAACTATGGCTACACCTTC. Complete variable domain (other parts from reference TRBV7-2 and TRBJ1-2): GAGVSQSPSNKVTEKGKDVELRCDPISGHTALYWYRQSLGQGLEFLIYFQGNSAPDKSGLPSDRFSAERTGGSVSTLTIQRTQQEDSAVYLCASSLRDGNYGYTFGSGTRLTVV.

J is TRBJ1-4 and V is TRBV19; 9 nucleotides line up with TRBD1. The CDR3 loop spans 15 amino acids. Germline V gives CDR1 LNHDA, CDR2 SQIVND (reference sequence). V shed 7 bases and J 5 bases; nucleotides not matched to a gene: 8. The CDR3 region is CASTDFGQGNEKLFF. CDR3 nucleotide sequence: TGTGCCAGTACCGACTTTGGACAGGGGAATGAAAAACTGTTTTTT.

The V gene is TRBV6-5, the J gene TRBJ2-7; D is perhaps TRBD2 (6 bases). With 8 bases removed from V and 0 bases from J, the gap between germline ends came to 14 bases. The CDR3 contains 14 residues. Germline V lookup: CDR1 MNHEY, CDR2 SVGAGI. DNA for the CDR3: TGTGCCAGCCGGGGCGGGATCGGCTCCTACGAGCAGTACTTC. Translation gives CASRGGIGSYEQYF.

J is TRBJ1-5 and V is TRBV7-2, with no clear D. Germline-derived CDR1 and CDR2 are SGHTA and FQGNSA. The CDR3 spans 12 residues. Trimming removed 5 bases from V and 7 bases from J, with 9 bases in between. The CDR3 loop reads CASSPSGQPQHF. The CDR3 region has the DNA TGTGCCAGCAGCCCCAGTGGACAGCCCCAGCATTTT.

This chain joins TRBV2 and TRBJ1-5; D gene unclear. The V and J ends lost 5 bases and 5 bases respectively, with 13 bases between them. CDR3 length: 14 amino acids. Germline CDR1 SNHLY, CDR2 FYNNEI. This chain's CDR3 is CASSPRREYQPQHF. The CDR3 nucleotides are TGTGCCAGCAGTCCCCGAAGGGAATATCAGCCCCAGCATTTT.

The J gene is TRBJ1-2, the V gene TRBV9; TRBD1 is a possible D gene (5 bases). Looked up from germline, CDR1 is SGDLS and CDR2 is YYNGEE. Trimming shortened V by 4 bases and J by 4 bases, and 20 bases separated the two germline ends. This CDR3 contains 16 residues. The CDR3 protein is CASSLTATGQGYGYTF. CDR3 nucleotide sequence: TGTGCCAGCAGCCTAACCGCGACCGGCCAGGGCTATGGCTACACCTTC.

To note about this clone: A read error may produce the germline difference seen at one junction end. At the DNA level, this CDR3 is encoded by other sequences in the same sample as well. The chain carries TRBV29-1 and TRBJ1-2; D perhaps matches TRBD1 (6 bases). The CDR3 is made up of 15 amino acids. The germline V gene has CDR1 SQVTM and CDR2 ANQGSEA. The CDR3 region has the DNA TGCCGCGTTGGGGGGGCGGGGGGCCTCTTCTATGGCTACACCTTC. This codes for CRVGGAGGLFYGYTF. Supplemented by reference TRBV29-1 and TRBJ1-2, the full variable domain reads SAVISQKPSRDICQRGTSLTIQCQVDSQVTMMFWYRQQPGQSLTLIATANQGSEATYESGFVIDKFPISRPNLTFSTLTVSNMSPEDSSIYLCRVGGAGGLFYGYTFGSGTRLTVV.

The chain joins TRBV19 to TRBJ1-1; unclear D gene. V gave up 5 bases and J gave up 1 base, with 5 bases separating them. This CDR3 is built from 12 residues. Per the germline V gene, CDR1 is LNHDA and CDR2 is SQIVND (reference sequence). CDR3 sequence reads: CASSVGNTEAFF. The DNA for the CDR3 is TGTGCCAGTAGTGTCGGGAACACTGAAGCTTTCTTT.

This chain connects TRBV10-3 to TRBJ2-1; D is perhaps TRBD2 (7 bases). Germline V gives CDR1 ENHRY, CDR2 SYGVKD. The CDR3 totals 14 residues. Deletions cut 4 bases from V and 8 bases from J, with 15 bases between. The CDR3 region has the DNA TGTGCCATCAGTGGGGGGGGCGCAGTCTATGAGCAGTTCTTC. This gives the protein CAISGGGAVYEQFF.

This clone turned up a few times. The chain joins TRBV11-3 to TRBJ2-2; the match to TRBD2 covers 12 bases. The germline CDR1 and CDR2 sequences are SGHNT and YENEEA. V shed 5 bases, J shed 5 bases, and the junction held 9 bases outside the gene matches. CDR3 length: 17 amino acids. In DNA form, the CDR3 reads TGTGCCAGCAGCAAAGGCCGGACTAGCGGGATTACCGGGGAGCTGTTTTTT. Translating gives CASSKGRTSGITGELFF.

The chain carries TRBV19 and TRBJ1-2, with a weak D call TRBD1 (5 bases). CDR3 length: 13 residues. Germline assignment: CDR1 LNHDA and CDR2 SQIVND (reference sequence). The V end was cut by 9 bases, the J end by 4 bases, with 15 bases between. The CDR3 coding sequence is TGTGCCAGAGGGGATCAGGGAGTCTATGGCTACACCTTC. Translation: CARGDQGVYGYTF.

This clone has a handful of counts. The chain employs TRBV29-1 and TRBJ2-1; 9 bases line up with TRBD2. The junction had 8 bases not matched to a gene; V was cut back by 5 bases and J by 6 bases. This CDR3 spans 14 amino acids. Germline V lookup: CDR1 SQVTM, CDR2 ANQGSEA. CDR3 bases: TGCAGCGTTAAGGGGACTAGCCGATTCAATGAGCAGTTCTTC. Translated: CSVKGTSRFNEQFF.

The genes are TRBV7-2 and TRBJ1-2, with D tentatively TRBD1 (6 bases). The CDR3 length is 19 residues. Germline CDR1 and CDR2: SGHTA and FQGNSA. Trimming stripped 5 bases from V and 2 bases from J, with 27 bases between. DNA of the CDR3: TGTGCCAGCAGCCCTAGCCTTGGGATGAGGTCAGGGGCGAACTATGGCTACACCTTC. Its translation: CASSPSLGMRSGANYGYTF. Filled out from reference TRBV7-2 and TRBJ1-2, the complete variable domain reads GAGVSQSPSNKVTEKGKDVELRCDPISGHTALYWYRQSLGQGLEFLIYFQGNSAPDKSGLPSDRFSAERTGGSVSTLTIQRTQQEDSAVYLCASSPSLGMRSGANYGYTFGSGTRLTVV.

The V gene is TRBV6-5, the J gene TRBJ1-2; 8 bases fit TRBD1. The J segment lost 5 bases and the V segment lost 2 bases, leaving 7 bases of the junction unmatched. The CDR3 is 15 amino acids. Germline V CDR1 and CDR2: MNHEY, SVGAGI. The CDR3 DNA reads TGTGCCAGCAGTTACGGGGGGACAGGTGAATATGGCTACACCTTC. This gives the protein CASSYGGTGEYGYTF.

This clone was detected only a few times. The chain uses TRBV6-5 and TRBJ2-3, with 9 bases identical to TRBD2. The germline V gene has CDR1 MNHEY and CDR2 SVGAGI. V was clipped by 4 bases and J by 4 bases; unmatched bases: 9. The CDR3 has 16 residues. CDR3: CASSWGSGRSPDTQYF. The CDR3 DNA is TGTGCCAGCAGTTGGGGCAGCGGGAGGAGCCCAGATACGCAGTATTTT.

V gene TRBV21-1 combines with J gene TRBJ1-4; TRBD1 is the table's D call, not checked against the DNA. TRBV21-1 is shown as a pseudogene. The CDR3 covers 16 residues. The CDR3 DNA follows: TGTGCCAGCAGCGGAAAGCAGGGGGCTCTAGATGAAAAACTGTTTTTT. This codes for CASSGKQGALDEKLFF.

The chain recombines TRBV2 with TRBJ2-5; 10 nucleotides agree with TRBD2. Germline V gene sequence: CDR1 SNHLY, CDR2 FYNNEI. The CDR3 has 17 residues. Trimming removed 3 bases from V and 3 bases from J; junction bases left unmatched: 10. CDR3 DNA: TGTGCCAGCAGTGAGAGTTACGGGACTAGCGCTAAAGAGACCCAGTACTTC. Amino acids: CASSESYGTSAKETQYF. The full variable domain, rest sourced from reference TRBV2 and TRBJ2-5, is EPEVTQTPSHQVTQMGQEVILRCVPISNHLYFYWYRQILGQKVEFLVSFYNNEISEKSEIFDDQFSVERPDGSNFTLKIRSTKLEDSAMYFCASSESYGTSAKETQYFGPGTRLLVL.

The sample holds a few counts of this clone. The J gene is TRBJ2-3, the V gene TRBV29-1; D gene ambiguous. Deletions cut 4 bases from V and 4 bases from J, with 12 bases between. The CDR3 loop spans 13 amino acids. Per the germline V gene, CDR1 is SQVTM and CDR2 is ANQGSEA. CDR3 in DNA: TGCAGCGTTGCCAGGAGCGATCCAGATACGCAGTATTTT. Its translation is CSVARSDPDTQYF.